This passage covers 25 T cell receptor beta chains from one sample sequenced in a study of response to subunit inactivated influenza vaccine. Each CDR3 protein is one row after TCRdb ran MiXCR on the RT-PCR reads. The table records over 450,000 distinct CDR3 sequences, about an eighth of them present only once. The sequencing used PBMCs from blood, collected more than 35 days after vaccination. All receptors come from a middle-aged man who received an inactivated influenza vaccine.

This clonotype occurred a few times. The DNA for the CDR3 is TGTGCCAGCAGCCCTCGAGTTTGGACTGAAGCTTTCTTT. Translation: CASSPRVWTEAFF. This chain uses TRBV7-9 with TRBJ1-1; D remains ambiguous. CDR1 is SEHNR, CDR2 FQNEAQ, per germline (reference sequence). CDR3 length: 13 residues. Deletions cut 5 bases from V and 5 bases from J, with 12 bases between.

This clonotype has just a few counts. This chain joins TRBV6-1 and TRBJ2-3; D unclear. CDR3 length equals 15 residues. Per germline, CDR1 MNHNS and CDR2 SASEGT. The V gene lost 5 bases and the J gene lost 2 bases, with 14 bases spanning the gap. CDR3 loop: CASSPGFGPTDTQYF. The DNA for the CDR3 is TGTGCCAGCAGTCCTGGATTCGGGCCCACAGATACGCAGTATTTT.

This clonotype was observed a few times. The chain joins TRBV20-1 to TRBJ1-1; TRBD1 matches 7 bases. This CDR3 is 15 amino acids long. CDR1 DFQATT and CDR2 SNEGSKA come from the germline V gene (reference sequence). After removal of 6 bases from V and 4 bases from J, the junction contained 14 bases not matched to a gene. CDR3 bases: TGCAGTGCCTACCCCCAAACAGGGGTGGTCACTGAAGCTTTCTTT. This encodes CSAYPQTGVVTEAFF.

Details on this clonotype: This may be a read error: a much more frequent sequence differs by one nucleotide. V and J are TRBV12-3 or TRBV12-4 and TRBJ2-1; D is possibly TRBD2 (6 bases). CDR3 length equals 13 residues. The CDR3 nucleotides are TGTGCCAGCAGTTTCGCCGGGGGTCGTGAGCAGTCCTTC. The encoded protein is CASSFAGGREQSF.

The rearrangement links TRBV5-1 to TRBJ2-1; the match to TRBD2 covers 7 bases. The CDR3 length is 15 residues. Germline-derived CDR1 and CDR2 are SGHRS and YFSETQ. Trimming at V came to 0 bases and at J to 5 bases, leaving 5 bases not matched to a gene. In DNA form, the CDR3 reads TGCGCCAGCAGCTTGGAGAGCGGGATCCACAATGAGCAGTTCTTC. Protein: CASSLESGIHNEQFF.

This rearrangement joins TRBV11-2 to TRBJ2-7; the D gene is possibly TRBD1 (6 bases). V was shortened by 4 bases and J by 0 bases, with 13 bases between the two germline ends. This CDR3 contains 15 residues. The V gene's germline CDR1 is SGHAT and CDR2 FQNNGV. DNA for the CDR3: TGTGCCAGCAGCTGTAAACAGGGATACTCCTACGAGCAGTACTTC. It encodes CASSCKQGYSYEQYF.

The rearrangement joins TRBV5-1 to TRBJ2-5, with D perhaps TRBD1 or TRBD2 (5 bases each). Germline-derived CDR1 and CDR2 are SGHRS and YFSETQ. The V and J ends lost 3 bases and 5 bases respectively, with 11 bases between them. CDR3 length equals 13 residues. As DNA, the CDR3 is TGCGCCAGCAGCTGGGGGTTAGGGGAGACCCAGTACTTC. Protein: CASSWGLGETQYF.

This chain links TRBV29-1 with TRBJ1-1, with unresolved D. The V and J ends lost 2 bases and 6 bases respectively, with 4 bases between them. The CDR3 totals 10 residues. Germline CDR1 SQVTM, CDR2 ANQGSEA. The DNA for the CDR3 is TGCAGCGTTGAATACCCTGAAGCTTTCTTT. Translated: CSVEYPEAFF.

This sequence joins TRBV6-1 and TRBJ2-1; 7 bases are shared with TRBD1. Trimming at V came to 6 bases and at J to 1 base, leaving 3 bases not matched to a gene. Germline V gene data show CDR1 as MNHNS and CDR2 as SASEGT. The CDR3 runs to 14 residues. In DNA, the CDR3 is TGTGCCAGCAGGGACAGGCCTTCCTACAATGAGCAGTTCTTC. Amino acid sequence: CASRDRPSYNEQFF.

This clonotype was seen a few times. The chain links TRBV7-2 to TRBJ2-3, with D unresolved. The CDR3 is 12 amino acids. Germline V CDR1 and CDR2: SGHTA, FQGNSA. The germline V and J ends were trimmed by 2 bases and 11 bases, with 11 bases remaining between them. CDR3 amino acids: CASSLLSSRQYF. Written as DNA, the CDR3 is TGTGCCAGCAGCTTATTGTCGAGCAGGCAGTATTTT.

The chain links TRBV7-8 to TRBJ2-7, with 8 bases identical to TRBD1. The J segment lost 0 bases and the V segment lost 4 bases, leaving 5 bases of the junction unmatched. CDR1 and CDR2 from the germline V gene are SGHVS and FQNEAQ. CDR3 length: 15 amino acids. CDR3 sequence (DNA): TGTGCCAGCAGCTGGCGGACAGGGAGCTCCTACGAGCAGTACTTC. This gives the protein CASSWRTGSSYEQYF.

The chain carries TRBV15 and TRBJ2-1; no definite D call. The CDR3 runs to 14 residues. The germline V and J ends were trimmed by 7 bases and 3 bases, with 13 bases remaining between them. Germline CDR1 reads LNHNV; CDR2 reads YYDKDF (reference sequence). CDR3 loop: CATTGASFYNEQFF. The CDR3 bases are TGTGCCACCACCGGAGCCTCTTTCTACAATGAGCAGTTCTTC. The full variable domain, its missing parts supplied by reference TRBV15 and TRBJ2-1, is DAMVIQNPRYQVTQFGKPVTLSCSQTLNHNVMYWYQQKSSQAPKLLFHYYDKDFNNEADTPDNFQSRRPNTSFCFLDIRSPGLGDTAMYLCATTGASFYNEQFFGPGTRLTVL.

At least ten counts were recorded for this clonotype. This chain connects TRBV5-1 to TRBJ1-4; D gene ambiguous. Germline V lookup: CDR1 SGHRS, CDR2 YFSETQ. V was clipped by 0 bases and J by 10 bases, with 16 bases between them. CDR3 length equals 15 residues. CDR3 amino acids: CASSLAVGRPGKLFF. The CDR3, as DNA: TGCGCCAGCAGCTTGGCCGTGGGTCGCCCTGGAAAACTGTTTTTT. Drawing the rest from reference TRBV5-1 and TRBJ1-4, the complete variable domain is KAGVTQTPRYLIKTRGQQVTLSCSPISGHRSVSWYQQTPGQGLQFLFEYFSETQRNKGNFPGRFSGRQFSNSRSEMNVSTLELGDSALYLCASSLAVGRPGKLFFGSGTQLSVL.

This clonotype was picked up many times. The chain links TRBV7-8 to TRBJ2-7; 14 nucleotides match TRBD2. CDR3 length equals 20 residues. Germline CDR1 is SGHVS and CDR2 is FQNEAQ. Unmatched junction bases numbered 14, after V lost 3 bases and J lost 1 base. The CDR3 protein is CASSLIDRGLAGGTSYEQYF. The CDR3 DNA sequence: TGTGCCAGCAGCTTGATTGATAGAGGACTAGCGGGAGGTACGTCCTACGAGCAGTACTTC.

This rearrangement joins TRBV7-9 to TRBJ2-5; D call uncertain. Germline V gene data show CDR1 as SEHNR and CDR2 as FQNEAQ (reference sequence). The CDR3 runs to 14 residues. V was shortened by 8 bases and J by 0 bases, with 13 bases between the two germline ends. The CDR3 sequence: CASGPALYQETQYF. The CDR3 nucleotides read TGTGCCAGCGGACCAGCCTTGTACCAAGAGACCCAGTACTTC.

This clonotype was recorded a few times. As DNA, the CDR3 is TGTGCCAGCAGCCTCTATGGGGGGGGGCAATACTACACCTTC. This translates into CASSLYGGGQYYTF. V is TRBV7-8 and J is TRBJ1-2; the D gene is possibly TRBD1 (6 bases). The CDR3 spans 14 residues. Germline V gives CDR1 SGHVS, CDR2 FQNEAQ. Trimming took off 5 bases at V and 10 bases at J, with 20 bases between the two ends.

The J gene is TRBJ1-1, the V gene TRBV12-3 or TRBV12-4, with TRBD1 as a possible D gene (5 bases). CDR3 size: 16 residues. V lost 6 bases to trimming and J lost 1 base, with 18 bases between them. The CDR3 spells CASSPGGDWRNTEAFF. Here the CDR3 DNA reads TGTGCCAGCAGCCCCGGCGGGGACTGGAGGAACACTGAAGCTTTCTTT.

This clonotype was seen a few times. As DNA, the CDR3 is TGTGCCAGCTCTTTAGGGCGAATTCAAGAGACCCAGTACTTC. The encoded protein is CASSLGRIQETQYF. The chain recombines TRBV12-3 or TRBV12-4 with TRBJ2-5; D call uncertain. The V and J ends lost 8 bases and 2 bases respectively, with 15 bases between them. The CDR3 has 14 amino acids.

The chain is built from TRBV7-6 and TRBJ2-1, with a possible D match to TRBD2 (6 bases). This CDR3 has 13 residues. Germline-derived CDR1 and CDR2 are SGHVS and FNYEAQ. The ends were cut back, 5 bases at V and 7 bases at J, with 12 bases in the middle. CDR3 sequence: CASSGGVENEQFF. CDR3 in DNA: TGTGCCAGCAGCGGAGGGGTGGAAAATGAGCAGTTCTTC.

A few counts support this clonotype. The chain combines TRBV10-3 with TRBJ2-7; tentatively, D is TRBD2 (5 bases). Trimming took 10 bases from V and 0 from J, leaving 13 bases between them. Germline CDR1 reads ENHRY; CDR2 reads SYGVKD. The CDR3 runs to 13 residues. CDR3 DNA sequence: TGTGCCACCACAGCGGAGAACTCCTACGAGCAGTACTTC. It translates to CATTAENSYEQYF.

The sample holds a few counts of this clonotype. The chain combines TRBV5-6 with TRBJ1-1; D not resolved. The CDR3 loop spans 13 amino acids. Germline CDR1 reads SGHDT; CDR2 reads YYEEEE. V was pared by 5 bases and J by 3 bases, with 11 bases between. Written as DNA, the CDR3 is TGTGCCAGCAGGTACGGTCTGGACACTGAAGCTTTCTTT. Its translation is CASRYGLDTEAFF.

This sequence joins TRBV20-1 and TRBJ2-7; 7 nucleotides agree with TRBD1. The trim removed 0 bases at V and 5 bases at J, leaving 10 bases unmatched. Germline CDR1 reads DFQATT; CDR2 reads SNEGSKA (reference sequence). This CDR3 region has 15 residues. The CDR3: CSARDADRESHEQYF. The CDR3 DNA is TGCAGTGCTAGAGATGCTGACAGGGAAAGTCACGAGCAGTACTTC.

This chain uses TRBV3-1 with TRBJ1-1, with D unclear. Per the germline V gene, CDR1 is LGHDT and CDR2 is YNNKEL (reference sequence). The CDR3 consists of 15 residues. V lost 4 bases and J lost 0, with 12 bases in between. This chain's CDR3 is CASSPRTALNTEAFF. DNA for the CDR3: TGTGCCAGCAGCCCGCGGACGGCATTGAACACTGAAGCTTTCTTT.

The table lists this clonotype with many counts. V gene TRBV15 combines with J gene TRBJ2-2; tentative D call: TRBD1 (6 bases). The V gene's germline CDR1 is LNHNV and CDR2 YYDKDF (reference sequence). The CDR3 is 14 residues long. Trimming removed 5 bases at V and 0 bases at J, with 7 bases between. The CDR3 DNA reads TGTGCCACCAGCCAGGGGCCGAACACCGGGGAGCTGTTTTTT. Translating it yields CATSQGPNTGELFF. Full variable domain (missing parts from reference TRBV15 and TRBJ2-2): DAMVIQNPRYQVTQFGKPVTLSCSQTLNHNVMYWYQQKSSQAPKLLFHYYDKDFNNEADTPDNFQSRRPNTSFCFLDIRSPGLGDTAMYLCATSQGPNTGELFFGEGSRLTVL.

This clonotype was detected only a few times. This chain joins TRBV29-1 and TRBJ2-5; the D is unclear. V lost 7 bases and J lost 2, with 14 bases in between. Germline assignment: CDR1 SQVTM and CDR2 ANQGSEA. CDR3 length equals 13 residues. The CDR3 loop is CSARATAQETQYF. The DNA of the CDR3 is TGCAGCGCCCGAGCGACGGCACAAGAGACCCAGTACTTC.